One and the same sample provided the 25 T cell receptor beta chains below, sequenced in a study of a mutant IDH1 vaccine in newly diagnosed glioma. Time point indicated: baseline, week 1 (first vaccination visit). Described treatment: pre-vaccination baseline after standard-of-care therapy. The data were produced by immunoSEQ multiplex PCR, yet TCRdb's version contains in-frame clones alone and is incomplete. The sample shows about 98,000 clones, 70% to 90% of them seen only once. The sample consisted of PBMCs, taken from a glioma patient treated with radiotherapy, temozolomide or both. These receptors came from a woman in her 50s with glioma.

About this clone itself: Other nucleotide sequences in the sample specify the same CDR3. The gene calls are TRBV5-1 and TRBJ1-5, with unresolved D. Trimming shortened V by 0 bases and J by 6 bases, and 10 bases separated the two germline ends. The germline CDR1 and CDR2 sequences are SGHRS and YFSETQ. This CDR3 has 14 amino acids. CDR3 sequence reads: CASSLGGVGQPQHF. In DNA, the CDR3 is TGCGCCAGCAGCTTGGGGGGAGTCGGTCAGCCCCAGCATTTT.

This clone was seen a single time. The chain uses TRBV27 and TRBJ1-5; TRBD1 matches at 7 bases. Germline V gives CDR1 MNHEY, CDR2 SMNVEV (reference sequence). The CDR3 is 15 residues long. V shed 5 bases and J 5 bases; nucleotides not matched to a gene: 9. The CDR3 region is CASSPLTGWYQPQHF. DNA of the CDR3: TGTGCCAGCAGTCCCCTGACAGGGTGGTATCAGCCCCAGCATTTT.

The V gene is TRBV30, the J gene TRBJ2-1, with 12 bases lining up with TRBD2. Per the germline V gene, CDR1 is GTSNPN and CDR2 is SVGIG (reference sequence). The CDR3 is made up of 19 amino acids. V dropped 5 bases and J dropped 5; count of bases not matched to a gene: 19. CDR3 protein: CAWGSIPVRLAGVDNEQFF. In DNA, the CDR3 is TGTGCCTGGGGATCTATTCCAGTAAGACTAGCGGGAGTGGACAATGAGCAGTTCTTC.

This clone was picked up a small number of times. The CDR3 sequence: CATSDTTGHQPQHF. CDR3 DNA: TGTGCCACCAGCGATACGACAGGGCACCAGCCCCAGCATTTT. This sequence joins TRBV15 and TRBJ1-5, with TRBD1 matching over 7 bases. The germline gives CDR1 LNHNV, CDR2 YYDKDF (reference sequence). V lost 5 bases, J lost 7 bases, and 8 bases stayed unmatched. The CDR3 covers 14 residues.

The V call is TRBV4-1, the J call TRBJ1-2, with D uncertain. Trimming removed 0 bases at V and 4 bases at J, with 12 bases between. This CDR3 is 15 amino acids long. The germline gives CDR1 MGHRA, CDR2 YSYEKL. The CDR3 nucleotides read TGCGCCAGCAGCCAAGACCCGGGGAAACCCTATGGCTACACCTTC. This encodes CASSQDPGKPYGYTF.

This clone has a handful of counts. This chain joins TRBV30 and TRBJ1-1, with D uncertain. CDR1 and CDR2 from the germline V gene are GTSNPN and SVGIG (reference sequence). CDR3 length: 13 amino acids. V dropped 3 bases and J dropped 1 base, with 9 bases sitting between them. CDR3 residues: CAWSAQTNTEAFF. In DNA, the CDR3 is TGTGCCTGGAGCGCACAGACGAACACTGAAGCTTTCTTT.

The J gene is TRBJ2-6, the V gene TRBV5-1; the D gene is possibly TRBD2 (5 bases). Trimming shortened V by 7 bases and J by 0 bases, and 11 bases separated the two germline ends. Germline-derived CDR1 and CDR2 are SGHRS and YFSETQ. This CDR3 has 15 amino acids. The CDR3 DNA reads as TGCGCCAGCTCCTCCGGGATCTCTGGGGCCAACGTCCTGACTTTC. Translated, it gives CASSSGISGANVLTF. Combining the CDR3 with reference TRBV5-1 and TRBJ2-6 gives the whole variable domain KAGVTQTPRYLIKTRGQQVTLSCSPISGHRSVSWYQQTPGQGLQFLFEYFSETQRNKGNFPGRFSGRQFSNSRSEMNVSTLELGDSALYLCASSSGISGANVLTFGAGSRLTVL.

The gene calls are TRBV7-8 and TRBJ2-7, with 9 bases that match TRBD2. CDR3 length: 16 residues. V lost 5 bases and J lost 3; bases outside the gene matches: 11. Germline CDR1 is SGHVS and CDR2 is FQNEAQ. The CDR3 here is CASSGPGTSFFYEQYF. DNA of the CDR3: TGTGCCAGCAGCGGCCCCGGGACTAGCTTTTTCTACGAGCAGTACTTC.

The gene calls are TRBV11-2 and TRBJ2-1; D might be TRBD2 (5 bases). The CDR3 contains 15 residues. Germline CDR1 is SGHAT and CDR2 is FQNNGV. V gave up 5 bases and J gave up 6 bases, with 17 bases separating them. The CDR3 is CASSPWTEGGNEQFF. The DNA of the CDR3 is TGTGCCAGCAGCCCATGGACCGAAGGAGGCAATGAGCAGTTCTTC.

The rearrangement links TRBV6-5 to TRBJ2-7; 9 positions match TRBD1. V was pared by 0 bases and J by 5 bases, with 5 bases of the junction left unmatched. Germline-derived CDR1 and CDR2 are MNHEY and SVGAGI. This CDR3 region has 15 residues. This CDR3 reads CASSYSRDRVHEQYF. The CDR3 DNA is TGTGCCAGCAGTTACTCCCGGGACAGGGTCCACGAGCAGTACTTC.

This rearrangement joins TRBV5-1 to TRBJ2-1; TRBD2 aligns across 12 bases. The CDR3 sequence is 15 residues long. Germline V lookup: CDR1 SGHRS, CDR2 YFSETQ. After removal of 4 bases from V and 7 bases from J, the junction contained 6 bases not matched to a gene. CDR3 amino acids: CASSLPSGRGNEQFF. The CDR3 DNA sequence: TGCGCCAGCAGCCTCCCTAGCGGGAGGGGAAATGAGCAGTTCTTC.

This clone was detected only a few times. The V call is TRBV5-3, the J call TRBJ1-1, with TRBD1 as a possible D gene (6 bases). TRBV5-3 counts as an open reading frame of uncertain function. Trimming shortened V by 2 bases and J by 5 bases, and 19 bases separated the two germline ends. The CDR3 loop spans 16 amino acids. CDR3 DNA sequence: TGTGCCAGAAGCTTAGAGGGACAAGGTGGATGGACTGAAGCTTTCTTT. Protein sequence: CARSLEGQGGWTEAFF.

CDR3: CAISDFEGRMGEQYF. In nucleotides, the CDR3 is TGTGCCATCAGTGACTTTGAGGGAAGGATGGGCGAGCAGTACTTC. V is TRBV10-3 and J is TRBJ2-7; tentatively, D is TRBD2 (5 bases). CDR1 is ENHRY and CDR2 is SYGVKD in the germline V gene. V lost 3 bases to trimming and J lost 6 bases, with 18 bases between them. This CDR3 region has 15 residues.

CDR3 sequence (DNA): TGTGCCAGCAGTGAAATGGGACAGAAAAGCTCCTACGAGCAGTACTTC. Translated: CASSEMGQKSSYEQYF. The rearrangement joins TRBV6-1 to TRBJ2-7, with TRBD1 matching over 7 bases. CDR3 length: 16 residues. Looked up from germline, CDR1 is MNHNS and CDR2 is SASEGT. The trim removed 2 bases at V and 0 bases at J, leaving 7 bases unmatched.

The V call is TRBV11-2, the J call TRBJ2-1, with 9 bases that match TRBD2. Germline CDR1 is SGHAT and CDR2 is FQNNGV. This CDR3 contains 13 residues. Losses at the gene ends were 9 bases for V and 9 bases for J; bases not matched to a gene: 9. The CDR3 sequence is CASAREGRGEQFF. The DNA for the CDR3 is TGTGCCAGTGCGCGGGAGGGCCGGGGTGAGCAGTTCTTC.

The gene calls are TRBV30 and TRBJ1-2; D is possibly TRBD1 (6 bases). The ends were cut back, 4 bases at V and 8 bases at J, with 11 bases in the middle. CDR1 GTSNPN and CDR2 SVGIG come from the germline V gene (reference sequence). The CDR3 covers 11 residues. CDR3 region: CAWNQGSGYTF. The DNA for the CDR3 is TGTGCCTGGAATCAGGGGTCAGGCTACACCTTC.

Only one count was recorded for this clone. This rearrangement joins TRBV7-9 to TRBJ2-3; TRBD2 aligns across 8 bases. CDR3 length: 13 residues. CDR1 is SEHNR and CDR2 is FQNEAQ in the germline V gene (reference sequence). V lost 4 bases, J lost 9 bases, and 6 bases stayed unmatched. The CDR3 DNA is TGTGCCAGCAGCTCGAGCGGGAGACACACGCAGTATTTT. Translating gives CASSSSGRHTQYF.

This chain joins TRBV29-1 and TRBJ1-4; D is uncertain. Germline V lookup: CDR1 SQVTM, CDR2 ANQGSEA. The V end was cut by 4 bases, the J end by 8 bases, with 11 bases between. This CDR3 comprises 12 residues. CDR3 residues: CSVGGLGEKLFF. Here the CDR3 DNA reads TGCAGCGTTGGAGGGCTAGGGGAAAAACTGTTTTTT.

The rearrangement links TRBV5-1 to TRBJ2-1; D may match TRBD1 or TRBD2 (5 bases each). V lost 3 bases, J lost 4 bases, and 20 bases lay in between. There are 17 residues in the CDR3. CDR1 is SGHRS, CDR2 YFSETQ, per germline. CDR3: CASSSPLGRELYNEQFF. The DNA of the CDR3 is TGCGCCAGCAGCTCGCCCTTGGGCAGGGAGTTATACAATGAGCAGTTCTTC.

The chain has TRBV5-4 and TRBJ2-5; D call uncertain. Trimming removed 0 bases from V and 5 bases from J, with 14 bases in between. Germline lookup yields CDR1 SGHNT and CDR2 YYREEE (reference sequence). The CDR3 covers 15 residues. The CDR3 loop reads CASSLVGSRRETQYF. In nucleotides, the CDR3 is TGTGCCAGCAGCTTGGTAGGGTCCCGCAGGGAGACCCAGTACTTC.

In this sample, this clone turned up a few times. The J gene is TRBJ2-7, the V gene TRBV19, with TRBD1 identical over 10 bases. After removal of 3 bases from V and 9 bases from J, the junction contained 14 bases not matched to a gene. This CDR3 has 16 residues. In germline, CDR1 is LNHDA, CDR2 SQIVND (reference sequence). As DNA, the CDR3 is TGTGCCAGTAGTATTTTACCCGGGACAGGGGTGCTCAGGCAGTACTTC. Translating it yields CASSILPGTGVLRQYF. Full variable domain (rest looked up from reference TRBV19 and TRBJ2-7): DGGITQSPKYLFRKEGQNVTLSCEQNLNHDAMYWYRQDPGQGLRLIYYSQIVNDFQKGDIAEGYSVSREKKESFPLTVTSAQKNPTAFYLCASSILPGTGVLRQYFGPGTRLTVT.

The rearrangement joins TRBV5-5 to TRBJ1-1; D possibly corresponds to TRBD1 (5 bases). CDR1 and CDR2 (germline): SGHKS, YYEKEE (reference sequence). There are 14 residues in the CDR3. The V and J ends lost 1 base and 5 bases respectively, with 12 bases between them. This CDR3 reads CASSLFGGGTEAFF. The CDR3 DNA sequence: TGTGCCAGCAGCTTGTTTGGGGGTGGAACTGAAGCTTTCTTT. Looking up the rest from reference TRBV5-5 and TRBJ1-1 gives the full variable domain: DAGVTQSPTHLIKTRGQQVTLRCSPISGHKSVSWYQQVLGQGPQFIFQYYEKEERGRGNFPDRFSARQFPNYSSELNVNALLLGDSALYLCASSLFGGGTEAFFGQGTRLTVV.

This chain connects TRBV7-2 to TRBJ2-7, with D maybe TRBD2 (6 bases). Trimming pared 4 bases from V and 2 bases from J, leaving 15 bases between. The CDR3 consists of 15 residues. The V gene's germline CDR1 is SGHTA and CDR2 FQGNSA. The DNA of the CDR3 is TGTGCCAGCAGCTCGGGACTTCATGTCACCTACGAGCAGTACTTC. Protein sequence: CASSSGLHVTYEQYF.

The chain is built from TRBV5-4 and TRBJ2-2; D is unclear. Germline assignment: CDR1 SGHNT and CDR2 YYREEE (reference sequence). The CDR3 runs 13 residues. Trimming cost V 3 bases and J 4 bases, with 7 bases left between them. This chain's CDR3 is CASSSGRTGELFF. Written as DNA, the CDR3 is TGTGCCAGCAGCTCCGGACGCACCGGGGAGCTGTTTTTT.

CDR3 loop: CASSLFGWAEAFF. The CDR3 coding sequence is TGTGCCAGCAGTTTGTTTGGATGGGCTGAAGCTTTCTTT. The V call is TRBV28, the J call TRBJ1-1; D is unresolved. Germline V lookup: CDR1 MDHEN, CDR2 SYDVKM. The V end lost 3 bases, the J end lost 6 bases, and 11 bases lay between the germline ends. The CDR3 sequence is 13 residues long.